The T cell receptor (beta chain) described here comes from a study of Ad26.COV2.S vaccination and SARS-CoV-2 variants. Across the study: Ad26.COV2.S, an intramuscular injection, was given once or twice 56 days apart.

Stated treatment: roughly 18 received Ad26.COV2.S at low or high dose, single or two shots; about five received placebo; per-sample allocation not given. The study sampled participants on day 63 after the first vaccine or placebo injection. J was trimmed by 7 bases and V by 3 bases; bases with no gene match: 8. Per the germline V gene, CDR1 is SGHNT and CDR2 is YYREEE (reference sequence). The CDR3 totals 15 residues. TCRdb's table, derived via immunoSEQ multiplex PCR, lists solely in-frame clones and lacks some. The sample lists more than 300,000 clones, 85% to 90% occurring once. Points from the study as a whole: Placebo and vaccine recipients had non-spike TCR breadth that was similar. Analyses of TCR breadth and depth may have underestimated total T cell responses.

Remarks on this clone: Its antigen remains unknown.

The chain has TRBV5-4 and TRBJ1-4, with 8 bases lining up with TRBD1. The clonotype comes from a person aged 18-60 years who received the Ad26.COV2.S COVID-19 vaccine or a placebo. This specimen consisted of peripheral blood, obtained in a trial of Ad26.COV2.S vaccine versus placebo. In nucleotides, the CDR3 is TGTGCCAGCAGCTCCGGACAGGGTCGAGGTGAAAAACTGTTTTTT. It specifies CASSSGQGRGEKLFF.